Here is one TCR beta chain with its context. This clone has only a few counts. Its cognate antigen has yet to be identified. Within one base of it there is no much larger clone, and no base qualities were kept. This sample was taken from a study of cytomegalovirus exposure and HLA in healthy donors (dated by TCRdb to between 2016 and 2019). About the study as a whole: An earlier analysis of roughly 630 of the donors reported approximately 290 Gb of sequence data and some 120 million unique TCR beta sequences from 150 million to 200 million T cells. An early release that covered about 600 HLA-typed donors contained about 290 gigabases of sequencing data and about 93 million unique TCR sequences. Of the roughly 400 genotyped donors, 70% to 90% were placed in the genetic ancestry cluster associated with self-reported Caucasian donors. The aim of the study was to test whether cataloging public T cell receptors could identify signatures of past pathogen exposure. The study used immunosequencing to profile the T cell repertoires of several hundred subjects and linked those repertoires to cytomegalovirus serostatus. Along with the approximately 600-subject first cohort, a separate validation cohort of over 90 different subjects was used. To predict cytomegalovirus infection status, the study brought together high-throughput TCR immunosequencing, statistical association of individual TCRs with disease status, and machine learning. A later analysis re-examined previously published TCR beta repertoires from more than 550 donors and added high-resolution HLA genotyping to investigate patterns of TCR occurrence. In the later analysis, no new phenotypic data were used to find candidate immune exposures; instead, reliance was placed on TCR beta sequences and their occurrence across donors. In an earlier analysis of 550 to 700 of the donors, high-throughput TCR beta sequencing was used to judge whether each TCR beta V gene segment behaved as functional or pseudogenic. Donor age, sex, ethnicity and CMV serostatus were collected together with the repertoire data. A later genetic analysis used genome-wide SNP genotypes for 398 of the 666 donors, treating that subset as a discovery cohort. All discovery cohort repertoires had been generated on a single sequencing platform. HLA typing covered class I and class II loci at four-digit resolution. Typing coverage differed by locus: A, B, C, DRB1 and DQB1 were typed in roughly 620-630 donors, DQA1 in 522, DPA1 in 600 to 610, and DPB1 in around 490. A handful of DR-DQ haplotypes were handled as single units for association and clustering because linkage in the cohort was strong. Across around 400 genotyped donors of the cohort, an average of roughly 200,000 unique TCR beta nucleotide sequences per donor were sequenced, and roughly 17% of those sequences were non-productive.

The cohort was made up of 650 to 700 healthy bone marrow donors. Cohort members were all nominally healthy when sampled, although unrecorded immune exposures were likely present. The donor tested CMV seronegative and was one of the 352 seronegative cohort members. A peripheral blood sample was collected from each donor, and TCR beta sequencing was performed on peripheral blood mononuclear cells. The Qiagen DNeasy Blood Extraction Kit was used to extract genomic DNA from the blood cell samples. Library creation used the immunoSEQ multiplex PCR assay. A mixture of 60 forward primers for TCR Vbeta segments and 13 reverse primers for TCR Jbeta segments was used in the multiplex PCR. The CDR3 region of rearranged TCR beta genes was amplified from genomic DNA with a multiplex PCR assay. The amplified TCR beta libraries were sequenced on the Illumina HiSeq System as 87-base-pair reads. The study's own analysis went as follows. A later analysis counted approximately 76 million unique TCR beta chains across the 690 or so repertoires, and 10 million to 12 million of these chains were shared by at least two donors. Raw reads were error-corrected and collapsed into unique sequences by a nearest-neighbor algorithm in which closely related sequences were merged to remove PCR and sequencing errors. CDR3 sequences were aligned to IMGT reference sequences to assign V, D and J gene segments. For a sequence to be retained, at least a six-nucleotide match to both a V gene segment and a J gene segment was required. A rearrangement was called productive if the CDR3 had no stop codons and remained in frame with V and J, and every other rearrangement was called non-productive. CDR3 was defined by IMGT convention, running from the second conserved V-encoded cysteine to the conserved J-encoded phenylalanine. The earlier analysis of approximately 590 of the donors excluded any sequence lacking an unambiguous match to a single V gene segment. In an earlier analysis of almost 600 of the donors, a V segment was called functional when productive rearrangements were above 56.7%, and segregating when the standard deviation between donors exceeded 5%. A statistical classification framework was built for diagnosing cytomegalovirus status from the catalog of TCR beta chain sequences. V and J gene assignment, in a later analysis, came from comparing TCR nucleotide sequences with IMGT/GENE-DB human TR gene sequences. Using the TCRdist pipeline, a later analysis assigned CDR3 sequences along with most-parsimonious VDJ recombination scenarios. In a later analysis, each TCR beta chain was defined by its CDR3 amino acid sequence together with its V-gene family, and reads lacking a unique V-gene family were excluded. In a later analysis, fewer than 650 highly shared, low-generation-probability nucleotide sequences were removed to address suspected cross-contamination and a sequencing artifact. In a later analysis, a clonal expansion index for each public chain was calculated from normalized within-repertoire ranks of inferred template counts. Generation probabilities in a later analysis came from a VDJ recombination model fitted to out-of-frame rearrangements, and those results were checked against IGoR. Hypergeometric tests were used in a later analysis to score TCR-TCR, TCR-HLA and TCR-CMV co-occurrence, with a repertoire-size bias correction applied to the TCR pairs. To estimate false discovery rates, a later analysis permuted the HLA or CMV assignments 20 times. In a later analysis, co-occurring TCRs were grouped with DBSCAN, and TCRdist sequence similarity was added when clustering was performed within HLA-allele-positive subsets. Repertoires with fewer than 30,000 or more than 120,000 public chains, plus five repertoires with anomalous nucleotide sharing, were excluded from co-occurrence clustering. TCRdb re-hosts the immuneACCESS table, in-frame sequences only. Its copies lack some clones; in the studies checked, an unresolved V gene accounts for under half of them, and the cause for the rest is not known. V and J calls and clone size are given by that table; D and trimming were obtained from the DNA. The sample table records tens of thousands of clones; about 81% of these occur just once. The ten largest clones represent under 4% of the sample.

The study at large found these results: Compared with the roughly 670-donor mean, donors in an Asian-associated ancestry cluster had fewer N-insertions in productive TCRs, according to a later genetic analysis. Cytomegalovirus status was reported to be diagnosed by the classifier with high specificity and sensitivity in both the original and validation cohorts. The presence/absence analyses assumed that sequencing depth was roughly uniform across donors, and that assumption may not be true. The authors suggested that the approach could potentially be extended to other disease states and immunological phenotypes. Most TCR sequences were seen in very few donors, while some public TCRs were found in many individuals. Immune exposure information for the cohort was limited to CMV serostatus. Because HLA typing was unavailable for some donors at each locus, only the typed subset was used in association tests. Broadly in line with IMGT annotations, most TCR beta V segments showed up in productive rearrangements about 87% or about 30% of the time in an earlier analysis of around 550 of the donors. In a later genetic analysis, a missense DCLRE1C variant was associated with V-gene and J-gene trimming of TCR beta chains, and the association was replicated in an independent cohort. In a later analysis, most CMV-associated TCR beta chains were found to appear HLA-restricted, with HLA associations seemingly driven largely by CMV exposure. A further reported finding was that TCR beta sequences accurately predicted the HLA-A and HLA-B alleles for most subjects in the first cohort. Correlated functional status among segregating V segments might be attributable to linkage disequilibrium, but an unknown experimental factor could not be ruled out. A later analysis found that TCR association rates varied across HLA loci, with DRB1 alleles showing the most associated TCRs and HLA-C alleles the fewest. The sequencing pipeline was judged likely to have produced a cluster of highly shared sequence variants as a technical artifact. The study gave a list of about 170 TCR beta chains associated with cytomegalovirus. Only TCR beta chains were sequenced in this cohort, and the absence of alpha or paired-chain data limited detectable features. According to a later analysis, parvovirus B19, influenza, CMV and Epstein-Barr virus appeared linked to several top co-occurrence clusters. When HLA alleles, especially DR and DQ, strongly co-occurred, TCR associations were difficult to assign to individual alleles. Because counts were too low, more than 15 rarely observed V segments, including chromosome 9 orphons, were left out of the earlier analysis of some 640 of the donors. A later analysis associated about 16,000 TCR beta sequences with specific HLA alleles at a false discovery rate of 0.05. A few of the identified cytomegalovirus-associated TCR beta chains were confirmed in vitro to be specific for cytomegalovirus antigens. In a later analysis, HLA-associated TCR beta chains showed more clonal expansion and lower generation probabilities than non-associated chains that were equally common.

The sample was PBMCs. This receptor was obtained from a woman aged 40 to 55 in good health and CMV-seronegative.

The base sequence is TGTGCCAGCAGTAAAGCGACGCCGGGACAGGGTCACACAGATACGCAGTATTTT. Its protein is CASSKATPGQGHTDTQYF. Recombination linked TRBV28 to TRBJ2-3; TRBD1 aligns with 9 central bases. From a lookup of the germline V gene, CDR1 and CDR2 are MDHEN and SYDVKM. The CDR3 has 18 amino acids, counting the end cysteine and phenylalanine. The only DNA kept is the CDR3, 54 bases in frame from the first base. Here V drops 5 bases and J drops 2 bases, and the junction holds 14 bases not matched to any gene.